The next 17 T cell receptor beta chains were all read from a single sample in a study of blood T cell repertoires in COVID-19. TCRdb's table, derived via immunoSEQ multiplex PCR, lists solely in-frame clones and lacks some. The sample shows some 70,000 clones, approximately 80% of them seen only once. The sample was peripheral blood. Receptors were obtained from a human donor in a cohort sampled during active COVID-19.

The rearrangement joins TRBV15 to TRBJ2-2; D gene unclear. The germline V and J ends were trimmed by 2 bases and 1 base, with 11 bases remaining between them. CDR1 is LNHNV, CDR2 YYDKDF, per germline (reference sequence). The CDR3 sequence is 16 residues long. The CDR3 spells CATSRNPTVNTGELFF. For the CDR3, the DNA is TGTGCCACCAGCAGAAACCCCACAGTGAACACCGGGGAGCTGTTTTTT.

The chain uses TRBV7-3 and TRBJ2-1, with TRBD2 identical over 11 bases. This CDR3 is built from 16 residues. Germline assignment: CDR1 SGHTA and CDR2 FQGTGA. V lost 6 bases, J lost 6 bases, and 10 bases stayed unmatched. As DNA, the CDR3 is TGTGCCAGCAGAAGTAGCGGGAGGGCCGAGGTCAATGAGCAGTTCTTC. It specifies CASRSSGRAEVNEQFF.

This sequence joins TRBV7-3 and TRBJ2-6, with a possible D match to TRBD2 (7 bases). Germline CDR1 reads SGHTA; CDR2 reads FQGTGA. The CDR3 totals 19 residues. Trimming took off 2 bases at V and 4 bases at J, with 21 bases between the two ends. For the CDR3, the DNA is TGTGCCAGCAGCTTACGGGGGGCAGGGGACCCGCCGGGGGCCAACGTCCTGACTTTC. Amino acid sequence: CASSLRGAGDPPGANVLTF.

The chain joins TRBV30 to TRBJ1-4; no clear D. The V and J ends lost 0 bases and 7 bases respectively, with 18 bases between them. This CDR3 comprises 16 residues. Germline-derived CDR1 and CDR2 are GTSNPN and SVGIG (reference sequence). This CDR3 is CAWSVLYGSSGEKLFF. In DNA form, the CDR3 reads TGTGCCTGGAGTGTACTTTACGGGTCGTCGGGTGAAAAACTGTTTTTT.

The chain carries TRBV24-1 and TRBJ2-3; 8 bases line up with TRBD1. V shed 7 bases and J 4 bases; nucleotides not matched to a gene: 9. CDR3 length: 15 amino acids. Germline assignment: CDR1 KGHDR and CDR2 SFDVKD. The CDR3 DNA follows: TGTGCCACCAGCACGTCAGGGGGCTCGGCAGATACGCAGTATTTT. This sequence encodes CATSTSGGSADTQYF.

This clone occurred many times. The chain is built from TRBV11-2 and TRBJ1-2; D gene ambiguous. Trimming left V 6 bases short and J 5 bases short, with 16 bases between. The germline V gene has CDR1 SGHAT and CDR2 FQNNGV. The CDR3 consists of 14 residues. In DNA, the CDR3 is TGTGCCAGCAGTCACGGAGAGGCCGGTTATGGCTACACCTTC. Protein: CASSHGEAGYGYTF.

This clone has just a few counts. CDR3: CASSEAGGGIGSPLHF. The CDR3 nucleotides are TGTGCCAGCAGTGAAGCGGGTGGGGGGATTGGATCACCCCTCCACTTT. The chain joins TRBV2 to TRBJ1-6; perhaps TRBD1 as D (5 bases). The V end lost 0 bases, the J end lost 10 bases, and 16 bases lay between the germline ends. The CDR3 sequence is 16 residues long. Looked up from germline, CDR1 is SNHLY and CDR2 is FYNNEI.

The chain couples TRBV28 to TRBJ2-7, with 8 nucleotides matching TRBD1. With 6 bases clipped from V and 6 bases from J, the junction kept 13 bases outside the gene matches. This CDR3 has 15 residues. Germline assignment: CDR1 MDHEN and CDR2 SYDVKM. The CDR3 nucleotides are TGTGCCAGCAGCCGCCGGGTCGGTACAGGGGGCGAGCAGTACTTC. This translates into CASSRRVGTGGEQYF.

The rearrangement uses TRBV6-5 and TRBJ1-4; D is unclear. This CDR3 spans 15 amino acids. Germline V gives CDR1 MNHEY, CDR2 SVGAGI. V gave up 6 bases and J gave up 6 bases, with 17 bases separating them. As DNA, the CDR3 is TGTGCCAGCAGGCCCAGCGGGGTCGGGCATGAAAAACTGTTTTTT. Translation: CASRPSGVGHEKLFF.

This chain uses TRBV7-9 with TRBJ2-5; tentatively, D is TRBD1 (6 bases). Deletions cut 5 bases from V and 4 bases from J, with 11 bases between. CDR1 SEHNR and CDR2 FQNEAQ come from the germline V gene (reference sequence). The CDR3 contains 13 residues. This chain's CDR3 is CASSVAGVETQYF. In DNA form, the CDR3 reads TGTGCCAGCAGCGTCGCAGGGGTAGAGACCCAGTACTTC.

This sequence joins TRBV5-6 and TRBJ2-1, with 7 bases matching TRBD2. J gave up 6 bases and V 3 bases, and 9 bases lay outside the gene matches. Germline CDR1 is SGHDT and CDR2 is YYEEEE. The CDR3 loop spans 15 amino acids. The CDR3 nucleotides read TGTGCCAGCAGCTCCGTGTGGCGGGAGCTCAATGAGCAGTTCTTC. This encodes CASSSVWRELNEQFF.

In its sample, this clone was seen once. This rearrangement joins TRBV6-5 to TRBJ1-4; D perhaps matches TRBD1 (6 bases). The CDR3 is 14 residues long. The V end was cut by 7 bases, the J end by 8 bases, with 17 bases between. The germline CDR1 and CDR2 sequences are MNHEY and SVGAGI. CDR3 protein: CASTARGGGEKLFF. The CDR3 coding sequence is TGTGCCAGCACCGCTAGGGGGGGCGGCGAAAAACTGTTTTTT.

The gene calls are TRBV30 and TRBJ1-4, with TRBD1 identical over 10 bases. Germline CDR1 is GTSNPN and CDR2 is SVGIG (reference sequence). This CDR3 is built from 14 residues. The V gene end was trimmed by 6 bases and the J gene end by 6 bases; junction bases not matched to a gene: 7. CDR3 bases: TGTGCCTGTTCAACCGGGACAGGGGATGAAAAACTGTTTTTT. This sequence encodes CACSTGTGDEKLFF.

J is TRBJ1-1 and V is TRBV29-1; D unclear. V lost 2 bases, J lost 4 bases, and 14 bases lay in between. The germline CDR1 and CDR2 sequences are SQVTM and ANQGSEA. The CDR3 loop spans 14 amino acids. The CDR3 protein is CSVEKEGVGTEAFF. The CDR3 DNA is TGCAGCGTTGAAAAGGAGGGTGTGGGCACTGAAGCTTTCTTT.

V gene TRBV11-2 combines with J gene TRBJ1-6; no reliable D call. Germline V CDR1 and CDR2: SGHAT, FQNNGV. Trimming took 2 bases from V and 0 from J, leaving 5 bases between them. CDR3 length equals 15 residues. In DNA form, the CDR3 reads TGTGCCAGCAGCTTATCGTCCTCCTATAATTCACCCCTCCACTTT. Residues: CASSLSSSYNSPLHF.

The chain is built from TRBV2 and TRBJ2-5; 13 bases match TRBD2. Germline CDR1 is SNHLY and CDR2 is FYNNEI. Trimming took 11 bases from V and 5 from J; bases not matched to a gene: 5. The CDR3 is 13 residues long. The CDR3 bases are TGTGCCGGCCAGACTAGCGGGGGGGAGACCCAGTACTTC. Translated, it gives CAGQTSGGETQYF.

This chain uses TRBV5-6 with TRBJ2-7; 8 bases align to TRBD2. The CDR3 covers 16 residues. CDR1 is SGHDT and CDR2 is YYEEEE in the germline V gene. The V segment lost 4 bases and the J segment 1 base; nucleotides outside the gene matches: 10. The CDR3 DNA reads TGTGCCAGCAGCCTCCAAATTAGCGGGGTTTCCTACGAGCAGTACGTC. As protein: CASSLQISGVSYEQYV.